Shown below are 31 T cell receptor beta chains from a single sample sequenced in a study of beta chain features in type 1 diabetes. Sequenced material consisted of expressed TCRB transcripts (all of the isolated RNA was reverse transcribed). The method was immunoSEQ multiplex PCR; TCRdb's version includes in-frame clones alone and lacks a portion of them. In the table there are some 220,000 clones, approximately 10% of which are singletons. The sequencing input was central memory CD4+ T cells from blood. The receptors derive from a man younger than 35 in good health.

The genes are TRBV7-9 and TRBJ2-1; 8 nucleotides match TRBD2. J lost 11 bases, V lost 11 bases, and 8 bases had no gene match. The CDR3 loop spans 11 amino acids. Germline CDR1 reads SEHNR; CDR2 reads FQNEAQ (reference sequence). DNA for the CDR3: TGTGCCCCGGGAGGGCCTAATCAGCAGTTCTTC. As protein: CAPGGPNQQFF. The whole variable domain, filled in from reference TRBV7-9 and TRBJ2-1, reads DTGVSQNPRHKITKRGQNVTFRCDPISEHNRLYWYRQTLGQGPEFLTYFQNEAQLEKSRLLSDRFSAERPKGSFSTLEIQRTEQGDSAMYLCAPGGPNQQFFGPGTRLTVL.

J is TRBJ2-5 and V is TRBV28; D may be TRBD1 (6 bases). This CDR3 spans 18 amino acids. Germline V gives CDR1 MDHEN, CDR2 SYDVKM. Trimming shortened V by 1 base and J by 2 bases, and 20 bases separated the two germline ends. The CDR3 reads CASSLFRLGQGFQETQYF. CDR3 in DNA: TGTGCCAGCAGTTTATTCCGTCTGGGGCAGGGGTTTCAAGAGACCCAGTACTTC.

This clone was recorded many times. The J gene is TRBJ2-1, the V gene TRBV2; 12 nucleotides line up with TRBD2. V was pared by 6 bases and J by 6 bases, with 3 bases of the junction left unmatched. The CDR3 spans 14 residues. Germline CDR1 and CDR2: SNHLY and FYNNEI. The CDR3 here is CASRSLAGGNEQFF. CDR3 DNA sequence: TGTGCCAGCAGGTCACTAGCGGGAGGCAATGAGCAGTTCTTC.

This chain links TRBV9 with TRBJ2-1; 10 bases match TRBD2. This CDR3 has 15 residues. The trim removed 4 bases at V and 6 bases at J, leaving 7 bases unmatched. Germline V gives CDR1 SGDLS, CDR2 YYNGEE. The CDR3 DNA is TGTGCCAGCAGCTTACTAGCGGGAAAACGCAATGAGCAGTTCTTC. It codes for CASSLLAGKRNEQFF.

The chain employs TRBV4-1 and TRBJ2-6; maybe TRBD1 (5 bases). Trimming removed 4 bases at V and 0 bases at J, with 10 bases between. Germline V gene sequence: CDR1 MGHRA, CDR2 YSYEKL. The CDR3 contains 16 residues. CDR3 bases: TGCGCCAGCAGCCGAGACAGTCCCTCTGGGGCCAACGTCCTGACTTTC. It encodes CASSRDSPSGANVLTF.

This clone was seen a few times. The gene calls are TRBV5-1 and TRBJ2-3; 9 bases match TRBD1. Trimming removed 4 bases from V and 4 bases from J; junction bases left unmatched: 4. Germline CDR1 and CDR2: SGHRS and YFSETQ. The length of the CDR3 is 14 residues. The CDR3 coding sequence is TGCGCCAGCAGCCACGACAGGGGGTCAGATACGCAGTATTTT. It translates to CASSHDRGSDTQYF. The whole variable domain, filled in from reference TRBV5-1 and TRBJ2-3, reads KAGVTQTPRYLIKTRGQQVTLSCSPISGHRSVSWYQQTPGQGLQFLFEYFSETQRNKGNFPGRFSGRQFSNSRSEMNVSTLELGDSALYLCASSHDRGSDTQYFGPGTRLTVL.

The rearrangement links TRBV5-1 to TRBJ2-3; D is unclear. V was cut by 4 bases and J by 6 bases, with 15 bases left in between. CDR3 size: 14 residues. Germline values: CDR1 SGHRS, CDR2 YFSETQ. CDR3 nucleotides: TGCGCCAGCAGCAACTCCCAGGTAGGGGATACGCAGTATTTT. Its protein product is CASSNSQVGDTQYF.

At least ten counts were recorded for this clone. The chain uses TRBV20-1 and TRBJ2-1; D unclear. The V end was cut by 1 base, the J end by 8 bases, with 6 bases between. CDR1 and CDR2 from the germline V gene are DFQATT and SNEGSKA (reference sequence). The CDR3 extends over 11 amino acids. The CDR3 region is CSARGYHEQFF. The CDR3 DNA reads as TGCAGTGCTAGAGGATACCATGAGCAGTTCTTC.

This sequence joins TRBV7-9 and TRBJ2-2; D unresolved. The germline V gene encodes CDR1 SEHNR and CDR2 FQNEAQ (reference sequence). V was pared by 4 bases and J by 8 bases, with 8 bases between. There are 12 residues in the CDR3. This CDR3 reads CASSSSPGELFF. As DNA, the CDR3 is TGTGCCAGCAGCTCTTCCCCTGGGGAGCTGTTTTTT.

In its sample, this clone was seen a few times. The chain links TRBV7-9 to TRBJ1-1; TRBD1 might be the D (5 bases). The germline gives CDR1 SEHNR, CDR2 FQNEAQ (reference sequence). The CDR3 consists of 12 residues. The ends were cut back, 6 bases at V and 1 base at J, with 6 bases in the middle. CDR3 sequence reads: CASRDTNTEAFF. Written as DNA, the CDR3 is TGTGCCAGCAGGGACACGAACACTGAAGCTTTCTTT.

This clone was seen more than once but under ten times. The rearrangement links TRBV4-1 to TRBJ1-5, with TRBD1 matching 8 bases. J gave up 9 bases and V 8 bases, and 9 bases lay outside the gene matches. Germline V lookup: CDR1 MGHRA, CDR2 YSYEKL. The CDR3 has 13 residues. The CDR3: CASGSTGARPQHF. The CDR3 DNA is TGCGCCAGCGGATCGACAGGGGCAAGGCCCCAGCATTTT.

The chain carries TRBV28 and TRBJ2-5, with 10 bases matching TRBD2. The CDR3 is 17 residues long. CDR1 is MDHEN, CDR2 SYDVKM, per germline. The junction had 15 bases not matched to a gene; V was cut back by 8 bases and J by 3 bases. The CDR3 protein is CASPSLAGAQFEETQYF. The CDR3 region has the DNA TGTGCCAGCCCCTCGCTAGCGGGGGCACAATTTGAAGAGACCCAGTACTTC.

This clone was seen only a few times. The chain employs TRBV29-1 and TRBJ2-1, with D perhaps matching TRBD2 (5 bases). Trimming cost V 2 bases and J 6 bases, with 17 bases left between them. Germline V CDR1 and CDR2: SQVTM, ANQGSEA. This CDR3 is 15 amino acids long. The CDR3 sequence is CSVEWVLGPSNEQFF. CDR3 nucleotide sequence: TGCAGCGTTGAATGGGTACTAGGACCCTCCAATGAGCAGTTCTTC.

This clone turned up a few times. The chain joins TRBV30 to TRBJ1-2, with D tentatively TRBD1 (6 bases). The CDR3 contains 15 residues. CDR1 and CDR2 (germline): GTSNPN, SVGIG (reference sequence). Trimming took 1 base from V and 2 from J, leaving 14 bases between them. The CDR3 sequence is CAWSAETGPNYGYTF. The CDR3 coding sequence is TGTGCCTGGAGTGCGGAGACAGGTCCCAACTATGGCTACACCTTC.

This clone appeared many times. Other nucleotide sequences in the sample specify the same CDR3. The V and J genes are TRBV28 and TRBJ2-7; 11 nucleotides align to TRBD1. CDR1 and CDR2 (germline): MDHEN, SYDVKM. The junction had 6 bases not matched to a gene; V was cut back by 5 bases and J by 6 bases. This CDR3 comprises 14 residues. The CDR3 loop reads CASSLGTGGREQYF. For the CDR3, the DNA is TGTGCCAGCAGTCTAGGGACAGGGGGACGCGAGCAGTACTTC.

This clone was seen a few times. The CDR3 DNA reads as TGTGCCTGGCACGGAGGGGGCGGTACGCAGTATTTT. It translates to CAWHGGGGTQYF. The gene calls are TRBV30 and TRBJ2-3; D may be TRBD1 (7 bases). V gave up 5 bases and J gave up 8 bases, with 14 bases separating them. CDR1 and CDR2 from the germline V gene are GTSNPN and SVGIG (reference sequence). The CDR3 loop spans 12 amino acids.

This clone was picked up many times. V gene TRBV28 combines with J gene TRBJ1-2; 9 bases are shared with TRBD1. Per germline, CDR1 MDHEN and CDR2 SYDVKM. The CDR3 extends over 14 amino acids. With V trimmed by 6 bases and J by 6 bases, 8 bases remained unmatched. The CDR3: CASRTGGGTDGYTF. The CDR3 bases are TGTGCCAGCAGAACAGGGGGCGGAACTGATGGCTACACCTTC.

This clone was seen many times. The same CDR3 can be traced to other DNA sequences in this sample. The chain combines TRBV9 with TRBJ1-5; D unclear. The germline V gene has CDR1 SGDLS and CDR2 YYNGEE. This CDR3 is built from 14 residues. V lost 3 bases and J 6 bases, leaving 13 bases between the germline ends. The CDR3 is CASSESIWGQPQHF. In DNA form, the CDR3 reads TGTGCCAGCAGCGAGTCCATTTGGGGTCAGCCCCAGCATTTT.

This clone has just a few counts. J is TRBJ1-4 and V is TRBV30; D is unclear. The germline V and J ends were trimmed by 2 bases and 6 bases, with 13 bases remaining between them. This CDR3 is 14 amino acids long. From germline, CDR1 is GTSNPN and CDR2 SVGIG (reference sequence). This CDR3 is CAWSPVSGYEKLFF. The CDR3 DNA sequence: TGTGCCTGGAGTCCGGTGTCGGGATATGAAAAACTGTTTTTT.

The V call is TRBV5-6, the J call TRBJ2-1; D ambiguous. Per germline, CDR1 SGHDT and CDR2 YYEEEE. The V end was cut by 0 bases, the J end by 7 bases, with 8 bases between. This CDR3 has 13 residues. CDR3: CASSLGATNEQFF. Written as DNA, the CDR3 is TGTGCCAGCAGCTTGGGGGCAACTAATGAGCAGTTCTTC.

The table lists this clone with a few counts. This chain joins TRBV23-1 and TRBJ2-7, with TRBD2 matching over 7 bases. TRBV23-1 is annotated as an ORF whose role is uncertain. J was trimmed by 2 bases and V by 10 bases; bases with no gene match: 5. The CDR3 sequence is 12 residues long. CDR3 region: CATKAGTYEQYF. The CDR3 region has the DNA TGCGCCACTAAAGCGGGGACCTACGAGCAGTACTTC.

This clone has more than one count but fewer than ten. This rearrangement joins TRBV11-3 to TRBJ2-1, with D maybe TRBD1 (5 bases). Germline values: CDR1 SGHNT, CDR2 YENEEA. Trimming took 3 bases from V and 2 from J, leaving 11 bases between them. CDR3 size: 15 residues. The CDR3 loop reads CASSLDTGTYNEQFF. The DNA for the CDR3 is TGTGCCAGCAGCTTGGACACGGGTACCTACAATGAGCAGTTCTTC.

The chain carries TRBV4-2 and TRBJ1-4; 7 positions match TRBD1. V trimming: 4 bases; J trimming: 6 bases; junction bases outside the gene matches: 8. This CDR3 is built from 15 residues. CDR1 and CDR2 from the germline V gene are LGHNA and YNFKEQ. CDR3 residues: CASSLSQGTDEKLFF. CDR3 DNA sequence: TGTGCCAGCAGCCTAAGTCAGGGGACAGATGAAAAACTGTTTTTT.

This clone was detected a few times. This sequence joins TRBV7-8 and TRBJ2-7; no definite D call. V lost 3 bases and J 3 bases, leaving 9 bases between the germline ends. The length of the CDR3 is 13 residues. CDR1 SGHVS and CDR2 FQNEAQ come from the germline V gene. This CDR3 is CASSFGRNYEQYF. The CDR3 nucleotides are TGTGCCAGCAGCTTTGGAAGAAACTACGAGCAGTACTTC.

This clone has only a few counts. This CDR3 is CSVERGRGYTF. The CDR3 nucleotides read TGCAGCGTTGAAAGGGGCCGGGGCTACACCTTC. This rearrangement joins TRBV29-1 to TRBJ1-2; possible D gene TRBD1, 5 bases. V lost 2 bases, J lost 8 bases, and 9 bases lay in between. The germline gives CDR1 SQVTM, CDR2 ANQGSEA. The CDR3 loop spans 11 amino acids.

The chain links TRBV14 to TRBJ2-7, with D uncertain. Trimming took off 8 bases at V and 2 bases at J, with 16 bases between the two ends. In germline, CDR1 is SGHDN, CDR2 FVKESK. The CDR3 length is 14 residues. CDR3 sequence: CASGGRTEPYEQYF. Written as DNA, the CDR3 is TGTGCCAGCGGTGGCCGGACGGAACCCTACGAGCAGTACTTC.

This clone has a handful of counts. The chain carries TRBV7-7 and TRBJ2-7; D is unclear. Germline CDR1 is SSHAT and CDR2 is FNYEAQ (reference sequence). The CDR3 runs to 14 residues. Trimming shortened V by 1 base and J by 2 bases, and 9 bases separated the two germline ends. The CDR3 protein is CASSLGDRTYEQYF. CDR3 in DNA: TGTGCCAGCAGCTTAGGCGACCGTACCTACGAGCAGTACTTC.

The rearrangement links TRBV18 to TRBJ2-5; 14 bases match TRBD2. This CDR3 comprises 16 residues. Germline V gene sequence: CDR1 KGHSH, CDR2 LQKENI. V lost 6 bases, J lost 5 bases, and 8 bases stayed unmatched. The CDR3 region has the DNA TGTGCCAGCTCTTCGGGACTAGCGGGAGCACGGGAGACCCAGTACTTC. It specifies CASSSGLAGARETQYF.

Only a few counts were recorded for this clone. The genes are TRBV19 and TRBJ2-5; D not resolved. This CDR3 is built from 13 residues. Germline values: CDR1 LNHDA, CDR2 SQIVND (reference sequence). V lost 5 bases and J 3 bases, leaving 10 bases between the germline ends. As DNA, the CDR3 is TGTGCCAGTAGTCCTAACTTCGAAGAGACCCAGTACTTC. This translates into CASSPNFEETQYF.

This clone was seen repeatedly, ten times or more. CDR3 nucleotides: TGTGCCATCAGTGAGTCGAGTCTAGCTCCAGCCCGCGAGCAGTACTTC. Translation gives CAISESSLAPAREQYF. The gene calls are TRBV10-3 and TRBJ2-7, with D possibly matching TRBD2 (5 bases). The length of the CDR3 is 16 residues. The ends were cut back, 0 bases at V and 6 bases at J, with 18 bases in the middle. Germline CDR1 ENHRY, CDR2 SYGVKD.

This clone was observed a few times. The CDR3 DNA is TGCGCCAGCAGCCCCCCGGGACAGGTCACCCACGAGCAGTACTTC. Protein: CASSPPGQVTHEQYF. The J gene is TRBJ2-7, the V gene TRBV5-1; the match to TRBD1 covers 8 bases. CDR3 length: 15 amino acids. Trimming removed 4 bases from V and 5 bases from J; junction bases left unmatched: 11. The germline CDR1 and CDR2 sequences are SGHRS and YFSETQ.